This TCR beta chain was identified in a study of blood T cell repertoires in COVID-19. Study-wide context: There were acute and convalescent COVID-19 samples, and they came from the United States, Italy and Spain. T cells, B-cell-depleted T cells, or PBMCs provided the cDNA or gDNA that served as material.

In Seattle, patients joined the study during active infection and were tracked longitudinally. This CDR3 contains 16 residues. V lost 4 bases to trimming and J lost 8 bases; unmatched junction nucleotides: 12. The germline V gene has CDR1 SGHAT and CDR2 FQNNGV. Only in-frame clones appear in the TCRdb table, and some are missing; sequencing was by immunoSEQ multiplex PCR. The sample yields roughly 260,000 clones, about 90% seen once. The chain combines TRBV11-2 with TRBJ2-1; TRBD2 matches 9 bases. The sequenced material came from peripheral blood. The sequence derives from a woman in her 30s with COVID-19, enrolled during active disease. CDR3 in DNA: TGTGCCAGCAGCTCATATGGGACTAGCTACTCTCATGAGCAGTTCTTC. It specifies CASSSYGTSYSHEQFF.